These 5 T cell receptor beta chains originate from one sample sequenced in a study of T cells in Graves' hyperthyroidism and ophthalmopathy. Amplified TCR beta CDR3 regions came from RNA transcripts. The HTBI primer set served for first-round RT-PCR of the TCR CDR3. TCRdb redid the calling of the multiplex PCR reads with MiXCR, one entry per CDR3 protein. This table has around 300,000 distinct CDR3 sequences, 10% to 15% appearing once. Sequenced: blood. These receptors all stem from a woman younger than 45 with Graves' hyperthyroidism that later progressed to Graves' ophthalmopathy.

Many counts were recorded for this clonotype. The chain uses TRBV27 and TRBJ2-7; 7 nucleotides line up with TRBD1. Germline values: CDR1 MNHEY, CDR2 SMNVEV (reference sequence). The trim removed 2 bases at V and 3 bases at J, leaving 7 bases unmatched. The CDR3 covers 15 residues. The CDR3 sequence: CASSLKTGLNYEQYF. The CDR3 nucleotides are TGTGCCAGCAGTTTAAAGACAGGGCTCAACTACGAGCAGTACTTC.

At least ten counts were recorded for this clonotype. The chain combines TRBV30 with TRBJ2-5; 7 bases match TRBD1. Looked up from germline, CDR1 is GTSNPN and CDR2 is SVGIG (reference sequence). This CDR3 comprises 15 residues. V gave up 5 bases and J gave up 1 base; unmatched junction bases: 10. CDR3 nucleotide sequence: TGTGCCTGGGGACGGCCCGGGACAGCCCAAGAGACCCAGTACTTC. Its translation is CAWGRPGTAQETQYF.

This clonotype has at least ten counts. V gene TRBV15 combines with J gene TRBJ1-5, with D uncertain. CDR3 size: 14 residues. From germline, CDR1 is LNHNV and CDR2 YYDKDF (reference sequence). Trimming pared 1 base from V and 8 bases from J, leaving 12 bases between. CDR3 bases: TGTGCCACCAGCAGAGTTCCAGGTTTCGAGCCCCAGCATTTT. Translated, it gives CATSRVPGFEPQHF.

There are many counts of this clonotype. The CDR3, as DNA: TGTGCCAGCAGCTTAGAGGGGTCTGGAAACACCATATATTTT. Protein sequence: CASSLEGSGNTIYF. This sequence joins TRBV7-2 and TRBJ1-3; a weak D match, TRBD1 (5 bases). Germline assignment: CDR1 SGHTA and CDR2 FQGNSA. CDR3 size: 14 residues. V lost 1 base to trimming and J lost 1 base, with 5 bases between them.

This clonotype was seen a handful of times. This chain uses TRBV5-6 with TRBJ1-6; D uncertain. Germline V CDR1 and CDR2: SGHDT, YYEEEE. Trimming removed 1 base at V and 1 base at J, with 6 bases between. CDR3 length: 15 amino acids. The CDR3 protein is CASSLFRSYNSPLHF. CDR3 DNA: TGTGCCAGCAGCTTGTTTAGGTCCTATAATTCACCCCTCCACTTT.